The T cell receptor (beta chain) under discussion was sequenced for a study of OX40 agonist ivuxolimab in advanced cancers. Some clones are missing from TCRdb's copy, which holds only in-frame ones; the method was immunoSEQ multiplex PCR. This table holds almost 80,000 clones, around 87% found once. Blood sampling took place at baseline, cycle 4 day 1, and cycle 7 day 1. About this clone: Its antigen is not known.

Study-wide findings and caveats: Expanded clones were, on average, more numerous in CD8+ T cells than in CD4+. Normalized T-cell clonal expansion was also low in a subset of nonresponders.

This sequence was found in an adult with an advanced solid tumor such as melanoma, head and neck, liver or kidney cancer. The sample was CD4+ or CD8+ T cells sorted from blood, taken in a trial of the OX40 agonist ivuxolimab.

The CDR3: CASNPPGQAGNTIYF. CDR3 DNA sequence: TGTGCCAGCAACCCCCCCGGACAGGCTGGAAACACCATATATTTT. This chain connects TRBV28 to TRBJ1-3, with 7 positions matching TRBD1. Looked up from germline, CDR1 is MDHEN and CDR2 is SYDVKM. Trimming at V came to 7 bases and at J to 2 bases, leaving 8 bases not matched to a gene. The CDR3 loop spans 15 amino acids.